Listed here are 9 T cell receptor beta chains from one sample, sequenced in a study of Graves' ophthalmopathy and Graves' hyperthyroidism. Amplified material comprised TCR beta CDR3 regions derived from RNA transcripts. RT-PCR in the first round used HTBI primers; a second-round multiplex PCR followed. TCRdb used MiXCR to reprocess the multiplex PCR reads, holding one entry per CDR3 protein. The table records 230,000 or so distinct CDR3 sequences, about 46% of them present only once. The source material was peripheral blood. These receptors originate from an adult man with Graves' ophthalmopathy.

This chain uses TRBV7-2 with TRBJ2-5, with D possibly TRBD1 on 5 matching bases. The V end was cut by 0 bases, the J end by 5 bases, with 10 bases between. CDR3 length equals 14 residues. Germline V gene lookup returns CDR1 SGHTA and CDR2 FQGNSA. CDR3 sequence (DNA): TGTGCCAGCAGCTTAGCGCTAGGGGCCGAGACCCAGTACTTC. It translates to CASSLALGAETQYF.

The chain combines TRBV20-1 with TRBJ2-2; 9 nucleotides align to TRBD1. The V gene end was trimmed by 1 base and the J gene end by 0 bases; junction bases not matched to a gene: 12. The V gene's germline CDR1 is DFQATT and CDR2 SNEGSKA (reference sequence). The CDR3 is 19 amino acids. The CDR3 region has the DNA TGCAGTGCTAGAGCCCATCCCGGGACAGGGCACCCGAACACCGGGGAGCTGTTTTTT. This sequence encodes CSARAHPGTGHPNTGELFF.

The V and J genes are TRBV7-2 and TRBJ1-3; no reliable D call. CDR3 length: 15 residues. The germline CDR1 and CDR2 sequences are SGHTA and FQGNSA. V lost 5 bases and J 2 bases, leaving 13 bases between the germline ends. CDR3 DNA sequence: TGTGCCAGCAGCCTTATTTGGGGTGCTGGAAACACCATATATTTT. Amino acid sequence: CASSLIWGAGNTIYF.

J is TRBJ2-3 and V is TRBV7-8; TRBD2 aligns across 16 bases. The CDR3 sequence is 15 residues long. Germline CDR1 reads SGHVS; CDR2 reads FQNEAQ. V lost 6 bases and J lost 7; bases outside the gene matches: 4. The CDR3 reads CASSGTSGGANTQYF. CDR3 DNA: TGTGCCAGCAGTGGGACTAGCGGGGGGGCTAATACGCAGTATTTT. Complete variable domain (other parts from reference TRBV7-8 and TRBJ2-3): GAGVSQSPRYKVAKRGQDVALRCDPISGHVSLFWYQQALGQGPEFLTYFQNEAQLDKSGLPSDRFFAERPEGSVSTLKIQRTQQEDSAVYLCASSGTSGGANTQYFGPGTRLTVL.

The chain links TRBV10-3 to TRBJ2-5; 10 bases map to TRBD2. The CDR3 runs to 15 residues. The V gene's germline CDR1 is ENHRY and CDR2 SYGVKD. J was trimmed by 4 bases and V by 6 bases; bases with no gene match: 8. CDR3 bases: TGTGCCATCAGCGAGAGCGGGAGGGCCGGAGAGACCCAGTACTTC. It is translated as CAISESGRAGETQYF.

The chain joins TRBV7-2 to TRBJ2-7; D ambiguous. V was shortened by 5 bases and J by 6 bases, with 11 bases between the two germline ends. This CDR3 comprises 12 residues. Germline V gene sequence: CDR1 SGHTA, CDR2 FQGNSA. Here the CDR3 reads CASSQGWGEQYF. The CDR3 DNA follows: TGTGCCAGCAGCCAAGGGTGGGGCGAGCAGTACTTC.

This clonotype was counted at least ten times. The J gene is TRBJ1-2, the V gene TRBV29-1; 8 bases line up with TRBD1. This CDR3 comprises 14 residues. With 3 bases clipped from V and 4 bases from J, the junction kept 7 bases outside the gene matches. Germline V CDR1 and CDR2: SQVTM, ANQGSEA. This CDR3 is CSVELDRAVYGYTF. In DNA, the CDR3 is TGCAGCGTTGAGTTGGACAGGGCGGTCTATGGCTACACCTTC.

This chain joins TRBV7-9 and TRBJ2-5, with 13 bases that match TRBD2. V lost 5 bases, J lost 7 bases, and 10 bases stayed unmatched. Per the germline V gene, CDR1 is SEHNR and CDR2 is FQNEAQ (reference sequence). The CDR3 spans 16 residues. CDR3 nucleotides: TGTGCCAGCAGCCCCGTCGGACTAGCGGGAGAAGGGACCCAGTACTTC. Amino acids: CASSPVGLAGEGTQYF. Using reference TRBV7-9 and TRBJ2-5 for the parts outside the CDR3, the full variable domain is DTGVSQNPRHKITKRGQNVTFRCDPISEHNRLYWYRQTLGQGPEFLTYFQNEAQLEKSRLLSDRFSAERPKGSFSTLEIQRTEQGDSAMYLCASSPVGLAGEGTQYFGPGTRLLVL.

This clonotype came up a few times. The V call is TRBV19, the J call TRBJ1-3; D not resolved. The CDR3 sequence is 15 residues long. CDR1 and CDR2 from the germline V gene are LNHDA and SQIVND (reference sequence). V dropped 8 bases and J dropped 0 bases, with 14 bases sitting between them. The CDR3 reads CASGRSGDSGNTIYF. The CDR3, as DNA: TGTGCCAGTGGTAGGTCCGGCGACTCTGGAAACACCATATATTTT.